This TCR beta chain is from a study of cytomegalovirus exposure and HLA in healthy donors. Researchers ran the PCR with 60 Vbeta and 13 Jbeta primers. Method: immunoSEQ multiplex PCR; TCRdb's copy keeps in-frame clones and lacks some. The repertoire consists of 100,000 to 150,000 clones, with roughly four fifths occurring once and the leading ten covering 5.9%. This CDR3 has 15 amino acids. In germline, CDR1 is SGDLS, CDR2 YYNGEE. J gave up 2 bases and V 0 bases, and 3 bases lay outside the gene matches. Comments on this clone: Its antigen is not known.

Study-wide points: Analysis was carried out at a later point, and it linked a missense DCLRE1C variant to TCR beta V- and J-gene trimming.

This receptor was identified in a woman aged 35 to 49 in good health and CMV-seropositive. The chain uses TRBV9 and TRBJ1-2; 8 bases line up with TRBD1. Sequencing used PBMCs. The CDR3 nucleotides are TGTGCCAGCAGCGTAGGACAGGGGCAGAACTATGGCTACACCTTC. Its translation: CASSVGQGQNYGYTF.